This is a list of T cell receptor beta chains from one sample in a study of shared clonotypes between healthy human individuals. The data were produced by immunoSEQ multiplex PCR, yet TCRdb's version contains in-frame clones alone and is incomplete. The sample holds some 300,000 clones, more than 60% seen once. The material sequenced was memory CD4+ T cells sorted from blood. Receptors originate from a young man in good health. Each CDR3 is given with its conserved first and last residue. The D gene is left open where the match is weak. Size values are once, few and many counts, or a class for expanded clones, and some rows have none.

>TRBJ2-7|TRBV6-1|.|.
CASRAGSWQYF
TGTGCCAGCAGGGCAGGGTCTTGGCAGTACTTC
>TRBJ2-7|TRBV5-6|.|.
CASSLYRTWDEQYF
TGTGCCAGCAGCTTGTACCGTACATGGGACGAGCAGTACTTC
>TRBJ1-5|TRBV2|.|.
CASSMYSNQPQHF
TGTGCCAGCTCAATGTATAGCAATCAGCCCCAGCATTTT
>TRBJ2-7|TRBV6-1|.|TRBD2
CASRTSGPTYEQYF
TGTGCCAGCAGGACTAGCGGACCCACCTACGAGCAGTACTTC
>TRBJ2-1|TRBV5-8|few|.
CASSEQGFPYNEQFF
TGTGCCAGCAGCGAACAGGGTTTCCCCTACAATGAGCAGTTCTTC
>TRBJ2-7|TRBV29-1|.|.
CSVVTGLADYEQYF
TGCAGCGTTGTGACTGGGCTAGCAGATTACGAGCAGTACTTC
>TRBJ2-5|TRBV18|once|.
CASSPGFQETQYF
TGTGCCAGCTCACCTGGCTTCCAAGAGACCCAGTACTTC
>TRBJ2-1|TRBV19|once|TRBD2
CASSIRDILAGVPLISYNEQFF
TGTGCCAGTAGTATCAGGGACATACTAGCGGGAGTGCCCCTAATTTCCTACAATGAGCAGTTCTTC
>TRBJ1-3|TRBV6-1|.|.
CASSAVTAISGNTIYF
TGTGCCAGCAGTGCTGTCACCGCTATCTCTGGAAACACCATATATTTT
>TRBJ2-3|TRBV28|.|.
CASSLPQGMRTDTQYF
TGTGCCAGCAGCCTCCCTCAGGGTATGAGGACAGATACGCAGTATTTT
>TRBJ2-3|TRBV5-5|once|.
CASSLSTDTQYF
TGTGCCAGCAGTCTCAGCACAGATACGCAGTATTTT
>TRBJ2-3|TRBV6-1|.|.
CASSRSGWADTQYF
TGTGCCAGCAGTCGGTCGGGGTGGGCAGATACGCAGTATTTT
>TRBJ2-5|TRBV7-9|.|.
CASLRFGAAQETQYF
TGTGCCAGCTTGCGGTTCGGAGCGGCCCAAGAGACCCAGTACTTC
>TRBJ2-7|TRBV18|.|TRBD1
CASSPQRTGAFSYEQYF
TGTGCCAGCTCACCACAGCGGACAGGGGCTTTCTCCTACGAGCAGTACTTC
>TRBJ2-3|TRBV27|.|TRBD2
CASSLSPGLAGVWDTSTDTQYF
TGTGCCAGCAGTTTATCACCAGGACTAGCGGGAGTTTGGGATACTAGCACAGATACGCAGTATTTT
>TRBJ2-1|TRBV28|.|TRBD1
CASSSRGGQGFNEQFF
TGTGCCAGCAGTTCTAGAGGCGGACAGGGATTCAATGAGCAGTTCTTC
>TRBJ2-1|TRBV7-6|few|.
CASSARQARAPYNEQFF
TGTGCCAGCAGCGCCCGACAGGCTCGGGCTCCCTACAATGAGCAGTTCTTC
>TRBJ2-1|TRBV27|.|.
CASSPRAGQHYNEQFF
TGTGCCAGCAGCCCACGGGCGGGACAGCACTACAATGAGCAGTTCTTC
>TRBJ2-5|TRBV6-5|few|.
CATGVPETQYF
TGTGCCACAGGGGTACCAGAGACCCAGTACTTC
>TRBJ2-1|TRBV6-1|.|.
CASSHLAGSEQFF
TGTGCCAGCAGTCACCTCGCCGGGAGTGAGCAGTTCTTC
>TRBJ2-7|TRBV6-5|.|.
CASSYGQNYEQYF
TGTGCCAGCAGTTACGGGCAGAACTACGAGCAGTACTTC
>TRBJ2-5|TRBV4-3|once|TRBD1
CASSHSIGRQGSAQETQYF
TGCGCCAGCAGCCACTCAATAGGAAGACAGGGGTCCGCACAAGAGACCCAGTACTTC
>TRBJ2-2|TRBV5-1|.|.
CASSLAGQGDGELFF
TGCGCCAGCAGCTTGGCCGGGCAGGGAGACGGGGAGCTGTTTTTT
>TRBJ2-7|TRBV25-1|.|.
CASSESGRDYEQYF
TGTGCCAGCAGTGAGTCGGGACGAGACTACGAGCAGTACTTC
>TRBJ1-2|TRBV15|.|.
CATSRDSGAGYGYTF
TGTGCCACCAGCAGAGATTCGGGGGCGGGATATGGCTACACCTTC
>TRBJ2-7|TRBV15|.|TRBD1
CATSRDGGTGAYEQYF
TGTGCCACCAGCAGAGATGGCGGGACAGGTGCCTACGAGCAGTACTTC
>TRBJ2-2|TRBV4-3|many|TRBD2
CASSQEYAASGGNTGELFF
TGCGCCAGCAGCCAAGAATATGCGGCTAGCGGGGGAAACACCGGGGAGCTGTTTTTT
>TRBJ1-3|TRBV30|.|.
CAWGPRTYSGNTIYF
TGTGCCTGGGGGCCCAGGACTTACTCTGGAAACACCATATATTTT
>TRBJ1-2|TRBV28|.|TRBD1
CASSDRADYGYTF
TGTGCCAGCAGTGACAGGGCGGACTATGGCTACACCTTC
>TRBJ1-4|TRBV6-1|.|.
CASSVPLAGLGEEKLFF
TGTGCCAGCAGTGTCCCCCTCGCAGGGTTGGGGGAAGAAAAACTGTTTTTT
>TRBJ2-1|TRBV5-1|few|TRBD1
CASSARQGTYNEQFF
TGCGCCAGCAGCGCCCGACAGGGGACCTACAATGAGCAGTTCTTC
>TRBJ1-2|TRBV7-9|.|.
CASSPGTNSGYTF
TGTGCCAGCAGCCCTGGGACAAACTCGGGCTACACCTTC
>TRBJ2-7|TRBV19|once|TRBD2
CASSGTRELRYEQYF
TGTGCCAGTAGCGGGACGCGGGAGCTACGCTACGAGCAGTACTTC
>TRBJ2-7|TRBV6-1|few|TRBD1
CASRDRGRDSYEQYF
TGTGCCAGCAGGGACAGGGGGAGAGACTCCTACGAGCAGTACTTC
>TRBJ1-4|TRBV9|.|.
CASSPRPQGGREKLFF
TGTGCCAGCAGCCCTCGACCACAGGGCGGGCGTGAAAAACTGTTTTTT
>TRBJ2-1|TRBV14|.|TRBD2
CASSLNPSGRVSEQFF
TGTGCCAGCAGCCTCAATCCCAGCGGGAGGGTATCAGAGCAGTTCTTC
>TRBJ1-4|TRBV15|.|.
CATSSWGTLRGEKLFF
TGTGCCACCAGCAGTTGGGGGACTCTCCGGGGTGAAAAACTGTTTTTT
>TRBJ2-5|TRBV5-8|.|TRBD1
CATGQGAWETQYF
TGTGCCACTGGACAGGGGGCATGGGAGACCCAGTACTTC
>TRBJ2-3|TRBV7-3|once|TRBD1
CASSTTRDRGRRGTDTQYF
TGTGCCAGCAGCACGACCCGGGACAGGGGGCGCCGGGGCACAGATACGCAGTATTTT
>TRBJ2-7|TRBV27|.|.
CASSLVQALDEQYF
TGTGCCAGCAGTTTAGTACAGGCCCTTGACGAGCAGTACTTC